This TCR beta chain was identified during a study of shared clonotypes between healthy human individuals. Whole-study context: With ages of 18 to 49, the donors were two women and three men. Points from the study as a whole: Several donors held approximately 5% of naive CD4 clonotypes in common. Lower generation probabilities were found for non-shared clonotypes than for those shared by all four donors.

Here immunoSEQ multiplex PCR was the method, and the copy in TCRdb shows in-frame clones only, minus some. The data contain 600,000 to 700,000 clones, approximately 73% of them seen just once; the ten biggest clones take up around 1.7%. Concerning this clone itself: Its antigen remains unknown.

Looked up from germline, CDR1 is SGHAT and CDR2 is FQNNGV. The CDR3 sequence is 14 residues long. The ends lost 6 bases at V and 7 bases at J; junction bases unmatched: 11. Sequenced input: memory CD4+ T cells sorted from blood. Subset indicated: CD45RA-negative fraction. This sequence was found in a woman in her thirties in good health. This chain connects TRBV11-2 to TRBJ2-7; 8 positions match TRBD2. CDR3 in amino acids: CASRYSGGPQEQYF. The CDR3 region has the DNA TGTGCCAGCAGGTACTCGGGAGGGCCGCAGGAGCAGTACTTC.